The source of this T cell receptor beta chain is a study of T cell responses to AZD1222 COVID-19 vaccine. Germline assignment: CDR1 DFQATT and CDR2 SNEGSKA (reference sequence). Trimming removed 6 bases from V and 12 bases from J; junction bases left unmatched: 8. This CDR3 is built from 11 residues. Libraries were prepared by immunoSEQ multiplex PCR; TCRdb keeps only in-frame clonotypes and omits some of them. Among roughly 130,000 clones, roughly 92% were seen once, and the ten largest hold approximately 3.7%. The origin of this receptor is an adult who received the AZD1222 COVID-19 vaccine. The chain has TRBV20-1 and TRBJ2-4, with TRBD2 matching over 7 bases. This sample comprised peripheral blood, obtained 28 days after the second AZD1222 dose. Here the CDR3 reads CSAFGGGDQYF. CDR3 nucleotides: TGCAGTGCCTTCGGGGGAGGGGATCAGTACTTC.